The rows below give T cell receptor beta chains drawn from one sample of a study of T cells in localized non-small cell lung cancer. Assay used: immunoSEQ multiplex PCR; TCRdb lists only in-frame clones, some missing. Of tens of thousands of clones in the sample, 65% to 90% are singletons; the top ten hold 7.5% to 8%. Specimen: PBMCs, collected before any cancer treatment. The receptors here all came from a man aged 35 to 70 with stage II lung adenocarcinoma. CDR3s include the opening cysteine and the closing phenylalanine or tryptophan. D genes are given only for firm matches. Only some rows state a clone size, as once, few, many or a class for expanded clones.

.,TRBV5-4,TRBJ2-2,once,TGTGCCAGCAGCTCCATCACAGTCAACACCGGGGAGCTGTTTTTT,CASSSITVNTGELFF
TRBD1,TRBV5-1,TRBJ2-5,.,TGCGCCAGCAGCTTGGGCAGGGGGCGCAACTTCCAAGAGACCCAGTACTTC,CASSLGRGRNFQETQYF
.,TRBV6-5,TRBJ1-2,.,TGTGCCAGCAGCCCGACCCGGGGCGGGATCTATGGCTACACCTTC,CASSPTRGGIYGYTF
.,TRBV7-3,TRBJ2-1,.,TGTGCCAGCAGCTTCGGTCGGAGCTCCTACAATGAGCAGTTCTTC,CASSFGRSSYNEQFF
TRBD1,TRBV19,TRBJ1-2,.,TGTGCCAGTAGTGGGACAGGGATTGACTATGGCTACACCTTC,CASSGTGIDYGYTF
.,TRBV30,TRBJ2-7,.,TGTGCCTGGAGTGCCCGCCCGACACCCTACGAGCAGTACTTC,CAWSARPTPYEQYF
TRBD2,TRBV4-3,TRBJ2-3,.,TGCGCCAGCAGCCATGGCACTAGCGGGAACACAGATACGCAGTATTTT,CASSHGTSGNTDTQYF
TRBD2,TRBV30,TRBJ2-3,.,TGTGCCTGGAGTGTAGGAGGGAGGGTCGCAGATACGCAGTATTTT,CAWSVGGRVADTQYF
TRBD1,TRBV7-9,TRBJ1-1,.,TGTGCCAGCATTACTGCCATAGCAGGGGGCACTGAAGCTTTCTTT,CASITAIAGGTEAFF
TRBD1,TRBV7-2,TRBJ1-3,.,TGTGCCAGCAGCTTGAGGAGGGGGCCTGGTGGAAACACCATATATTTT,CASSLRRGPGGNTIYF
.,TRBV27,TRBJ2-7,.,TGTGCCAGCAGTTCCTTGAGTGGAAAACGGTACGAGCAGTACTTC,CASSSLSGKRYEQYF
.,TRBV19,TRBJ1-5,.,TGTGCCAGTAGTATTCAGGATTACGCCCAGCATTTT,CASSIQDYAQHF
.,TRBV5-6,TRBJ2-1,.,TGTGCCAGCAGCTTGGAAATTTCGGGACTCTACAATGAGCAGTTCTTC,CASSLEISGLYNEQFF
.,TRBV6-1,TRBJ1-1,.,TGTGCCAGCAGTGAAGTAAAAATTACTGAAGCTTTCTTT,CASSEVKITEAFF
TRBD2,TRBV7-8,TRBJ2-1,.,TGTGCCAGCAGCTCTACTAGCGGGGGGCCCCCTGAGCAGTTCTTC,CASSSTSGGPPEQFF
.,TRBV7-6,TRBJ1-1,.,TGTGCCAGCAGCTCCGGGGGGGTGAACACTGAAGCTTTCTTT,CASSSGGVNTEAFF
TRBD1,TRBV5-1,TRBJ2-7,.,TGCGCCAGCAGCAGGGGACAGGGGGCCTCCTACGAGCAGTACTTC,CASSRGQGASYEQYF
TRBD2,TRBV27,TRBJ2-2,.,TGTGCCAGCAGTCCCTCTCGACTAGCGGGACCCACCGGGGAGCTGTTTTTT,CASSPSRLAGPTGELFF
TRBD1,TRBV7-9,TRBJ2-7,.,TGTGCCAGCAGCGGGGAGGGACAGGGCTACGAGCAGTACTTC,CASSGEGQGYEQYF
.,TRBV29-1,TRBJ2-7,few,TGCAGCGCCGGACGGGACCGACACGAGCAGTACTTC,CSAGRDRHEQYF
TRBD1,TRBV11-2,TRBJ1-2,.,TGTGCCAGCAGATTGACAGGGGGCTATGGCTACACCTTC,CASRLTGGYGYTF
.,TRBV5-1,TRBJ2-3,.,TGCGCCAGCACCCTTGGTGGGGGGGCTCTTGCCCCAGATACGCAGTATTTT,CASTLGGGALAPDTQYF
TRBD1,TRBV7-2,TRBJ2-7,.,TGTGCCAGCAGCTTAATTGGTCGGGGACAGAGGAAGCAGTACTTC,CASSLIGRGQRKQYF
TRBD1,TRBV18,TRBJ2-2,.,TGTGCCAGCTCACCATTCGGGACAGAGGCCGGGGAGCTGTTTTTT,CASSPFGTEAGELFF
TRBD1,TRBV11-2,TRBJ1-6,.,TGTGCCAGCAGCGTAGCCGGGACAGGGCGTTCACCCCTCCACTTT,CASSVAGTGRSPLHF
.,TRBV6-6,TRBJ1-2,.,TGTGCCAGCAGCTTGGGGGCCCCAAACTATGGCTACACCTTC,CASSLGAPNYGYTF
.,TRBV7-2,TRBJ1-1,once,TGTGCCAGCAGCTTAGTGGCGGGGGTGAACACTGAAGCTTTCTTT,CASSLVAGVNTEAFF
.,TRBV7-6,TRBJ1-1,few,TGTGCCAGCAGCCAGATAATGGAGGCTTTCTTT,CASSQIMEAFF
.,TRBV4-1,TRBJ1-4,few,TGCGCCACCCTTGGGAATTGGGGGGCAACTAATGAAAAACTGTTTTTT,CATLGNWGATNEKLFF
.,TRBV7-6,TRBJ1-1,.,TGTGCCAGCAGCCCCCTCAACACTGAAGCTTTCTTT,CASSPLNTEAFF
TRBD2,TRBV7-6,TRBJ2-7,.,TGTGCCAGCAGCCTTACCGGGGGGGCTTCCTACGAGCAGTACTTC,CASSLTGGASYEQYF
.,TRBV30,TRBJ1-2,few,TGTGCCTGGAGTTGGGACGTCAACTATGGCTACACCTTC,CAWSWDVNYGYTF
.,TRBV5-6,TRBJ2-1,.,TGTGCCAGCAGCCCGGGACTCACCTCCTACAATGAGCAGTTCTTC,CASSPGLTSYNEQFF
TRBD2,TRBV5-4,TRBJ2-2,.,TGTGCCAGCAGCTTGGCTAGCGGGGGTCCCACCGGGGAGCTGTTTTTT,CASSLASGGPTGELFF